The 7 T cell receptor beta chains presented below share a single source sample, sequenced in a study of blood T cell repertoires in COVID-19. Generated by immunoSEQ multiplex PCR, the TCRdb table keeps only in-frame clones and is missing some. The table includes under 200,000 clones, less than 90% detected once. The sequenced sample was peripheral blood. The receptors here all came from a man between 65 and 85 years old with active or convalescent COVID-19.

This clone was seen once. This chain uses TRBV28 with TRBJ1-2; no firm D call. CDR3 length: 12 amino acids. V was pared by 4 bases and J by 5 bases, with 8 bases between. Germline lookup yields CDR1 MDHEN and CDR2 SYDVKM. The chain's CDR3 is CASSSQVYGYTF. The CDR3 bases are TGTGCCAGCAGTTCTCAGGTGTATGGCTACACCTTC.

The chain uses TRBV25-1 and TRBJ2-5, with D perhaps TRBD2 (6 bases). There are 13 residues in the CDR3. Germline lookup yields CDR1 MGHDK and CDR2 SYGVNS. V dropped 10 bases and J dropped 7 bases, with 19 bases sitting between them. CDR3 amino acids: CATGLPEDVTQYF. The DNA for the CDR3 is TGTGCCACGGGACTCCCGGAAGATGTGACCCAGTACTTC.

This clone appeared a single time. The gene calls are TRBV27 and TRBJ2-2; TRBD1 is a possible D gene (6 bases). Trimming cost V 8 bases and J 5 bases, with 12 bases left between them. Per the germline V gene, CDR1 is MNHEY and CDR2 is SMNVEV (reference sequence). This CDR3 comprises 13 residues. The chain's CDR3 is CASGWTVTGELFF. CDR3 nucleotide sequence: TGTGCCAGCGGGTGGACAGTTACCGGGGAGCTGTTTTTT.

The chain combines TRBV5-1 with TRBJ1-5; possible D gene TRBD1, 6 bases. V shed 0 bases and J shed 4 bases, with 20 bases lying between them. Germline-derived CDR1 and CDR2 are SGHRS and YFSETQ. The CDR3 has 18 amino acids. The CDR3 nucleotides are TGCGCCAGCAGCTTGGTAAACAGGGTAGAGTTGATAAATCAGCCCCAGCATTTT. This gives the protein CASSLVNRVELINQPQHF.

The table lists this clone with a count of one. V usage is TRBV7-9 and J usage is TRBJ1-1, with a weak D call TRBD1 (5 bases). Germline V lookup: CDR1 SEHNR, CDR2 FQNEAQ (reference sequence). The CDR3 has 13 amino acids. V lost 3 bases, J lost 1 base, and 6 bases lay in between. CDR3 sequence (DNA): TGTGCCAGCAGCTTGACAGCGAACACTGAAGCTTTCTTT. It translates to CASSLTANTEAFF.

The gene calls are TRBV10-3 and TRBJ2-5, with TRBD2 matching over 11 bases. V lost 6 bases and J lost 4; bases outside the gene matches: 4. CDR1 is ENHRY, CDR2 SYGVKD, per germline. The CDR3 sequence is 14 residues long. CDR3 bases: TGTGCCATCAGATCTAGCGGGAGGTCAGAGACCCAGTACTTC. Protein: CAIRSSGRSETQYF.

V gene TRBV4-3 combines with J gene TRBJ2-5, with 11 nucleotides matching TRBD2. Looked up from germline, CDR1 is LGHNA and CDR2 is YSLEER. This CDR3 is built from 15 residues. The ends lost 1 base at V and 5 bases at J; junction bases unmatched: 3. As DNA, the CDR3 is TGCGCCAGCAGCCAAGTAGCGGGGGGGTCGGAGACCCAGTACTTC. Protein: CASSQVAGGSETQYF.